One and the same sample provided the 12 T cell receptor beta chains below, sequenced in a study of CD8 T cells in ankylosing spondylitis. Study findings and constraints: Ankylosing spondylitis blood seemed to carry a telltale TCR beta motif made of under ten highly homologous variants.

Their specific antigens are unknown. One entry per CDR3 protein, called by TCRdb with MiXCR from the 5' RACE reads. The sample holds 300,000 to 400,000 distinct CDR3 sequences, about a fifth seen once. The sample taken for sequencing was blood, either unsorted or a sorted T cell fraction (not recorded which). The source of these receptors is a male donor with ankylosing spondylitis.

The chain employs TRBV5-1 and TRBJ1-5; TRBD1 might be the D (5 bases). The CDR3 is made up of 14 amino acids. Germline lookup yields CDR1 SGHRS and CDR2 YFSETQ. V was trimmed by 4 bases and J by 6 bases, leaving 14 bases between them. The CDR3 coding sequence is TGCGCCAGCAGCATCGGGGGGAGTGGTCAGCCCCAGCATTTT. It translates to CASSIGGSGQPQHF.

The chain couples TRBV5-1 to TRBJ2-1, with 14 bases lining up with TRBD2. The junction had 3 bases not matched to a gene; V was cut back by 3 bases and J by 13 bases. CDR1 is SGHRS, CDR2 YFSETQ, per germline. The CDR3 consists of 13 residues. This chain's CDR3 is CASSSGLAGVQFF. The CDR3 DNA follows: TGCGCCAGCAGCTCGGGACTAGCGGGAGTTCAGTTCTTC.

This clonotype was seen only a few times. The chain recombines TRBV2 with TRBJ1-4; 9 bases fit TRBD1. Germline loops: CDR1 SNHLY, CDR2 FYNNEI. The V gene end was trimmed by 5 bases and the J gene end by 8 bases; junction bases not matched to a gene: 3. The CDR3 has 13 amino acids. The CDR3 DNA sequence: TGTGCCAGCAGTAGGGACAGGGAGGAAAAACTGTTTTTT. It translates to CASSRDREEKLFF.

This chain joins TRBV4-2 and TRBJ1-2, with TRBD1 matching 7 bases. The germline V gene has CDR1 LGHNA and CDR2 YNFKEQ. V shed 1 base, J shed 3 bases, and the junction held 5 bases outside the gene matches. The CDR3 is 15 amino acids. The chain's CDR3 is CASSQGGDRDYGYTF. CDR3 bases: TGTGCCAGCAGCCAAGGCGGCGACAGGGACTATGGCTACACCTTC.

This clonotype was seen many times. The chain employs TRBV29-1 and TRBJ2-2; a weak D match, TRBD1 (6 bases). CDR1 is SQVTM and CDR2 is ANQGSEA in the germline V gene. The CDR3 sequence is 15 residues long. V shed 4 bases and J shed 2 bases, with 14 bases lying between them. The CDR3 sequence: CSVGRGGSNTGELFF. In DNA form, the CDR3 reads TGCAGCGTTGGTAGAGGGGGAAGCAACACCGGGGAGCTGTTTTTT.

The chain uses TRBV5-1 and TRBJ2-2, with D possibly being TRBD2 (6 bases). The V gene's germline CDR1 is SGHRS and CDR2 YFSETQ. The CDR3 contains 16 residues. Between the trimmed V and J ends, which lost 4 bases and 3 bases, there was a span of 16 bases. CDR3 coding DNA: TGCGCCAGCAGCAGATCCGGAGGGGCGTACACCGGGGAGCTGTTTTTT. Residues: CASSRSGGAYTGELFF.

CDR3 protein: CSAPLGTSGYGEQYF. CDR3 sequence (DNA): TGCAGTGCTCCCTTGGGGACTAGCGGGTATGGGGAGCAGTACTTC. The chain couples TRBV20-1 to TRBJ2-7; 12 bases agree with TRBD2. The V gene's germline CDR1 is DFQATT and CDR2 SNEGSKA (reference sequence). V gave up 5 bases and J gave up 7 bases; unmatched junction bases: 12. The CDR3 contains 15 residues.

This clonotype was seen just once. The chain employs TRBV6-1 and TRBJ1-1; D might be TRBD1 (6 bases). Per germline, CDR1 MNHNS and CDR2 SASEGT. The CDR3 extends over 16 amino acids. With 4 bases removed from V and 1 base from J, the gap between germline ends came to 16 bases. CDR3 DNA: TGTGCCAGCAGTGTTATCCGCGGGGGCACGAACACTGAAGCTTTCTTT. Its protein is CASSVIRGGTNTEAFF.

The chain links TRBV7-7 to TRBJ2-3; TRBD2 aligns across 10 bases. The CDR3 sequence is 14 residues long. Germline lookup yields CDR1 SSHAT and CDR2 FNYEAQ (reference sequence). The V and J ends lost 5 bases and 7 bases, in that order; junction bases with no gene match: 6. CDR3 nucleotide sequence: TGTGCCAGCAGCCCGGGACTAGCGCTACATACGCAGTATTTT. Its protein is CASSPGLALHTQYF.

The rearrangement links TRBV29-1 to TRBJ2-1; the D gene is possibly TRBD2 (5 bases). Germline loops: CDR1 SQVTM, CDR2 ANQGSEA. CDR3 length: 13 residues. V gave up 1 base and J gave up 6 bases, with 10 bases separating them. The CDR3 is CSVEAEVANEQFF. The DNA of the CDR3 is TGCAGCGTTGAAGCGGAGGTTGCCAATGAGCAGTTCTTC.

This clonotype was counted at least ten times. This chain joins TRBV28 and TRBJ1-4; the D is unclear. The V end lost 5 bases, the J end lost 0 bases, and 7 bases lay between the germline ends. The CDR3 runs 14 residues. CDR1 MDHEN and CDR2 SYDVKM come from the germline V gene. The CDR3 bases are TGTGCCAGCAGTCCCTCCGCAACTAATGAAAAACTGTTTTTT. Translated: CASSPSATNEKLFF.

About this clonotype: A junction end diverges from the germline sequence, so it may reflect a read error. J is TRBJ1-1 and V is TRBV5-6; D call uncertain. The germline V gene encodes CDR1 SGHDT and CDR2 YYEEEE. The CDR3 consists of 13 residues. In DNA, the CDR3 is TGTGCCAGCAGCCGCGGGTCCGACACTGAAGCTTTTTTT. This encodes CASSRGSDTEAFF.